One and the same sample provided the 18 T cell receptor beta chains below, sequenced in a study of cytomegalovirus exposure and HLA in healthy donors. Use of 60 Vbeta and 13 Jbeta primers characterized the PCR. The assay was immunoSEQ multiplex PCR, and TCRdb's table has in-frame clones only and misses some. The data hold approximately 140,000 clones, with more than 60% observed a single time. Material for sequencing was PBMCs. These receptors were taken from a male donor in good health and CMV-seronegative.

This clone was recorded a few times. The V and J genes are TRBV10-1 and TRBJ2-1, with 7 bases matching TRBD2. Germline V gene sequence: CDR1 WNHNN, CDR2 SYGVQD (reference sequence). V shed 4 bases, J shed 5 bases, and the junction held 5 bases outside the gene matches. The length of the CDR3 is 14 residues. CDR3 coding DNA: TGCGCCAGCAGTGCCGCTAGCGGAGACAATGAGCAGTTCTTC. It specifies CASSAASGDNEQFF.

The V gene is TRBV5-6, the J gene TRBJ1-6, with 10 nucleotides matching TRBD1. The CDR3 is 15 residues long. The germline CDR1 and CDR2 sequences are SGHDT and YYEEEE. The junction had 2 bases not matched to a gene; V was cut back by 3 bases and J by 5 bases. The CDR3 coding sequence is TGTGCCAGCAGCTGGGGGACAGGGGATAATTCACCCCTCCACTTT. It encodes CASSWGTGDNSPLHF.

The chain uses TRBV7-3 and TRBJ1-6; D is possibly TRBD1 (5 bases). The ends were cut back, 3 bases at V and 10 bases at J, with 10 bases in the middle. The CDR3 has 13 amino acids. Per germline, CDR1 SGHTA and CDR2 FQGTGA. CDR3 DNA sequence: TGTGCCAGCAGCTTCCCAGGGAAATCACCCCTCCACTTT. Encoded protein: CASSFPGKSPLHF. Full variable domain (outside the CDR3, taken from reference TRBV7-3 and TRBJ1-6): GAGVSQTPSNKVTEKGKYVELRCDPISGHTALYWYRQSLGQGPEFLIYFQGTGAADDSGLPNDRFFAVRPEGSVSTLKIQRTERGDSAVYLCASSFPGKSPLHFGNGTRLTVT.

The chain couples TRBV7-8 to TRBJ2-6; a weak D match, TRBD1 (7 bases). Germline CDR1 and CDR2: SGHVS and FQNEAQ. Trimming removed 1 base from V and 1 base from J, with 17 bases in between. The CDR3 loop spans 19 amino acids. The CDR3 protein is CASSLEGGQFLSGANVLTF. The CDR3 bases are TGTGCCAGCAGCTTAGAGGGGGGACAGTTTCTGTCTGGGGCCAACGTCCTGACTTTC.

This clone turned up a few times. This chain links TRBV7-7 with TRBJ1-4; D possibly corresponds to TRBD1 (5 bases). Germline values: CDR1 SSHAT, CDR2 FNYEAQ (reference sequence). The germline V and J ends were trimmed by 6 bases and 12 bases, with 17 bases remaining between them. This CDR3 is built from 13 residues. The CDR3 DNA sequence: TGTGCCAGCAGTCCAAGGGCTGGGGGGGAACTGTTTTTT. It yields the protein CASSPRAGGELFF.

The J gene is TRBJ1-2, the V gene TRBV7-2, with D perhaps matching TRBD1 (6 bases). CDR3 length: 13 amino acids. CDR1 is SGHTA, CDR2 FQGNSA, per germline. V was cut by 0 bases and J by 4 bases, with 6 bases left in between. The CDR3 is CASSLAGGYGYTF. The CDR3 DNA sequence: TGTGCCAGCAGCTTAGCAGGGGGCTATGGCTACACCTTC.

This chain joins TRBV5-1 and TRBJ1-2, with TRBD1 matching over 11 bases. Germline CDR1 is SGHRS and CDR2 is YFSETQ. Losses at the gene ends were 6 bases for V and 4 bases for J; bases not matched to a gene: 2. This CDR3 spans 13 amino acids. CDR3 in amino acids: CASKGTGGYGYTF. The CDR3 DNA reads as TGCGCCAGCAAAGGGACAGGGGGCTATGGCTACACCTTC.

The chain couples TRBV7-3 to TRBJ2-6; D possibly corresponds to TRBD1 (5 bases). V was clipped by 2 bases and J by 0 bases, with 14 bases between them. The CDR3 has 18 amino acids. Per the germline V gene, CDR1 is SGHTA and CDR2 is FQGTGA. The CDR3 region has the DNA TGTGCCAGCAGCTTAGCAGGGAACCCCCTCTCTGGGGCCAACGTCCTGACTTTC. Its protein product is CASSLAGNPLSGANVLTF.

The chain carries TRBV6-6 and TRBJ2-7; D is possibly TRBD1 (6 bases). CDR3 length: 14 residues. Germline V lookup: CDR1 MNHNY, CDR2 SVGAGI (reference sequence). Trimming cost V 5 bases and J 2 bases, with 13 bases left between them. Here the CDR3 reads CASSPTGFPYEQYF. Written as DNA, the CDR3 is TGTGCCAGCAGTCCCACAGGGTTTCCCTACGAGCAGTACTTC.

The chain recombines TRBV27 with TRBJ1-5; TRBD1 aligns across 10 bases. Germline CDR1 MNHEY, CDR2 SMNVEV (reference sequence). V lost 4 bases and J lost 14; bases outside the gene matches: 11. The CDR3 is made up of 14 amino acids. The CDR3 DNA reads as TGTGCCAGCAGTTCCGGGACAGGGGCTCCCTTCGAGCATTTT. Its translation: CASSSGTGAPFEHF.

The J gene is TRBJ1-2, the V gene TRBV27; possible D gene TRBD1, 6 bases. The CDR3 contains 15 residues. Germline V gene lookup returns CDR1 MNHEY and CDR2 SMNVEV (reference sequence). V lost 3 bases and J lost 3, with 14 bases in between. The DNA of the CDR3 is TGTGCCAGCAGTTTTTCCATACAGGGTTACTATGGCTACACCTTC. This gives the protein CASSFSIQGYYGYTF.

This sequence joins TRBV7-9 and TRBJ1-3; no reliable D call. This CDR3 contains 16 residues. Per the germline V gene, CDR1 is SEHNR and CDR2 is FQNEAQ (reference sequence). V shed 1 base and J shed 2 bases, with 12 bases lying between them. This CDR3 is CASSLDPVPAGNTIYF. The CDR3 DNA reads as TGTGCCAGCAGCTTAGATCCGGTTCCCGCTGGAAACACCATATATTTT.

This clone was seen a few times. The J gene is TRBJ1-5, the V gene TRBV19; D is undetermined. Trimming removed 4 bases from V and 2 bases from J, with 6 bases in between. This CDR3 comprises 13 residues. The germline V gene encodes CDR1 LNHDA and CDR2 SQIVND (reference sequence). CDR3 bases: TGTGCCAGTAGTAAGCGGGGCAATCAGCCCCAGCATTTT. It encodes CASSKRGNQPQHF.

The chain has TRBV13 and TRBJ2-5; 11 bases match TRBD2. J was trimmed by 2 bases and V by 4 bases; bases with no gene match: 9. There are 17 residues in the CDR3. Looked up from germline, CDR1 is PRHDT and CDR2 is FYEKMQ (reference sequence). In nucleotides, the CDR3 is TGTGCCAGCAGCTATACAGTAGCGGGGGGGTCTCAAGAGACCCAGTACTTC. Translated, it gives CASSYTVAGGSQETQYF.

V and J are TRBV6-6 and TRBJ1-3; no firm D call. Trimming stripped 8 bases from V and 5 bases from J, with 10 bases between. Germline CDR1 and CDR2: MNHNY and SVGAGI (reference sequence). The length of the CDR3 is 12 residues. CDR3 loop: CASGERRNTIYF. The CDR3 nucleotides read TGTGCCAGCGGGGAGAGGAGAAACACCATATATTTT.

The chain employs TRBV27 and TRBJ2-2; a possible D gene is TRBD1 (6 bases). Trimming pared 6 bases from V and 4 bases from J, leaving 18 bases between. This CDR3 has 16 amino acids. Per the germline V gene, CDR1 is MNHEY and CDR2 is SMNVEV (reference sequence). The DNA for the CDR3 is TGTGCCAGCAGCTTCTCCCGGGACACTAGCACCGGGGAGCTGTTTTTT. It encodes CASSFSRDTSTGELFF.

The gene calls are TRBV5-1 and TRBJ1-1; TRBD1 matches 9 bases. Per the germline V gene, CDR1 is SGHRS and CDR2 is YFSETQ. The CDR3 runs to 18 residues. Losses at the gene ends were 4 bases for V and 5 bases for J; bases not matched to a gene: 18. This CDR3 is CASSPTGQGYADGTEAFF. The CDR3 DNA reads TGCGCCAGCAGCCCGACGGGACAGGGATATGCCGATGGGACTGAAGCTTTCTTT.

The chain joins TRBV7-2 to TRBJ2-5; D gene uncertain. The CDR3 length is 13 residues. Germline values: CDR1 SGHTA, CDR2 FQGNSA. V was pared by 1 base and J by 5 bases, with 8 bases between. The CDR3 spells CASSLDPRETQYF. In DNA, the CDR3 is TGTGCCAGCAGCTTAGACCCCAGGGAGACCCAGTACTTC.